The 24 T cell receptor beta chains reported below all come from one sample, sequenced in a study of T cells in Graves' hyperthyroidism and ophthalmopathy. The CDR3 regions of TCR beta were amplified from RNA transcripts. First-round RT-PCR targeting the TCR CDR3 was performed with the HTBI primer set. TCRdb called the multiplex PCR reads again in MiXCR, with one record for every CDR3 protein. This table has hundreds of thousands of distinct CDR3 sequences, more than 11% appearing once. Sequenced: blood. These receptor sequences come from a woman in her twenties or thirties with Graves' hyperthyroidism.

The genes are TRBV28 and TRBJ2-1, with TRBD1 as a possible D gene (5 bases). The germline V and J ends were trimmed by 5 bases and 8 bases, with 16 bases remaining between them. Germline CDR1 is MDHEN and CDR2 is SYDVKM. The CDR3 sequence is 14 residues long. The CDR3 DNA reads TGTGCCAGCAGTCCCCTTGGGGCGGTCTATGAGCAGTTCTTC. The encoded protein is CASSPLGAVYEQFF.

The sample holds a few counts of this clonotype. The CDR3: CASSPRTSGRWYNEQFF. In nucleotides, the CDR3 is TGTGCCAGCAGTCCCCGGACTAGCGGGAGGTGGTACAATGAGCAGTTCTTC. The rearrangement joins TRBV28 to TRBJ2-1; 14 positions agree with TRBD2. Trimming at V came to 5 bases and at J to 4 bases, leaving 7 bases not matched to a gene. Germline V CDR1 and CDR2: MDHEN, SYDVKM. The CDR3 length is 17 residues.

In this sample, this clonotype turned up a few times. The CDR3 region has the DNA TGCAGCGTTGTAGGAGGGAACACTGAAGCTTTCTTT. This gives the protein CSVVGGNTEAFF. The chain uses TRBV29-1 and TRBJ1-1, with D unclear. V lost 4 bases and J 1 base, leaving 7 bases between the germline ends. The CDR3 contains 12 residues. Germline V gene data show CDR1 as SQVTM and CDR2 as ANQGSEA. Supplemented by reference TRBV29-1 and TRBJ1-1, the full variable domain reads SAVISQKPSRDICQRGTSLTIQCQVDSQVTMMFWYRQQPGQSLTLIATANQGSEATYESGFVIDKFPISRPNLTFSTLTVSNMSPEDSSIYLCSVVGGNTEAFFGQGTRLTVV.

This clonotype has a count of ten or more. The rearrangement uses TRBV20-1 and TRBJ2-3; TRBD2 aligns across 9 bases. The ends lost 2 bases at V and 8 bases at J; junction bases unmatched: 14. This CDR3 comprises 16 residues. The germline V gene has CDR1 DFQATT and CDR2 SNEGSKA (reference sequence). The CDR3 sequence: CSARPPGREGRGTQYF. The CDR3 DNA follows: TGCAGTGCTAGACCTCCGGGGCGGGAGGGCCGAGGTACGCAGTATTTT.

This chain links TRBV5-1 with TRBJ2-6; D is possibly TRBD1 (6 bases). This CDR3 spans 15 amino acids. Germline V gene data show CDR1 as SGHRS and CDR2 as YFSETQ. V was trimmed by 6 bases and J by 1 base, leaving 11 bases between them. The CDR3 sequence is CASKPDRSGANVLTF. In DNA form, the CDR3 reads TGCGCCAGCAAACCGGACAGATCTGGGGCCAACGTCCTGACTTTC.

Only a few counts were recorded for this clonotype. DNA for the CDR3: TGTGCCAGCAGTTTGAGCGCACGATCCTACAATGAGCAGTTCTTC. Residues: CASSLSARSYNEQFF. V usage is TRBV12-3 or TRBV12-4 and J usage is TRBJ2-1, with no clear D. The CDR3 spans 15 residues. The V end lost 3 bases, the J end lost 1 base, and 10 bases lay between the germline ends.

This clonotype occurred many times. This sequence joins TRBV4-1 and TRBJ2-7; no firm D call. Germline CDR1 is MGHRA and CDR2 is YSYEKL. The ends were cut back, 0 bases at V and 3 bases at J, with 9 bases in the middle. This CDR3 has 14 residues. DNA for the CDR3: TGCGCCAGCAGCCAAGAGGTCACCTTCTACGAGCAGTACTTC. Its translation: CASSQEVTFYEQYF.

The chain joins TRBV11-2 to TRBJ2-1; 8 bases map to TRBD2. After removal of 1 base from V and 2 bases from J, the junction contained 4 bases not matched to a gene. The CDR3 has 16 amino acids. Germline V CDR1 and CDR2: SGHAT, FQNNGV. This chain's CDR3 is CASSLGQRGPYNEQFF. CDR3 nucleotides: TGTGCCAGCAGCTTAGGGCAGCGGGGGCCCTACAATGAGCAGTTCTTC.

This clonotype was seen a few times. The chain uses TRBV18 and TRBJ2-5; tentative D call: TRBD1 (5 bases). Trimming removed 3 bases from V and 4 bases from J, with 9 bases in between. The CDR3 totals 13 residues. The germline V gene encodes CDR1 KGHSH and CDR2 LQKENI. CDR3 DNA sequence: TGTGCCAGCTCACCGCCCAGGGCAGAGACCCAGTACTTC. It translates to CASSPPRAETQYF. Supplemented by reference TRBV18 and TRBJ2-5, the full variable domain reads NAGVMQNPRHLVRRRGQEARLRCSPMKGHSHVYWYRQLPEEGLKFMVYLQKENIIDESGMPKERFSAEFPKEGPSILRIQQVVRGDSAAYFCASSPPRAETQYFGPGTRLLVL.

In this sample, this clonotype turned up many times. V is TRBV20-1 and J is TRBJ2-7, with D possibly TRBD1 on 5 matching bases. V was pared by 3 bases and J by 1 base, with 16 bases between. CDR1 is DFQATT and CDR2 is SNEGSKA in the germline V gene (reference sequence). The length of the CDR3 is 15 residues. The CDR3 loop is CSASEVGAGSYEQYF. CDR3 coding DNA: TGCAGTGCTAGTGAGGTAGGGGCAGGGTCCTACGAGCAGTACTTC.

In this sample, this clonotype turned up many times. This chain uses TRBV2 with TRBJ2-1; 7 bases are shared with TRBD1. The CDR3 loop spans 16 amino acids. After removal of 6 bases from V and 3 bases from J, the junction contained 11 bases not matched to a gene. CDR1 and CDR2 (germline): SNHLY, FYNNEI. The CDR3 region has the DNA TGTGCCAGCAGACGCAACCGGGACAGACGCTACAATGAGCAGTTCTTC. Translation: CASRRNRDRRYNEQFF.

In regard to this clonotype: Just one base apart from a much larger clone, this may be a read error. The V and J genes are TRBV20-1 and TRBJ1-3; possible D gene TRBD1, 5 bases. The CDR3 length is 14 residues. Germline V gives CDR1 DFQATT, CDR2 SNEGSKA (reference sequence). DNA of the CDR3: TGCAGTGCTAGTAAAGGGGATTCTGGAAACACCCTATATTTT. It is translated as CSASKGDSGNTLYF.

The chain recombines TRBV5-1 with TRBJ2-7; tentative D call: TRBD1 (6 bases). Germline-derived CDR1 and CDR2 are SGHRS and YFSETQ. The V gene lost 6 bases and the J gene lost 3 bases, with 19 bases spanning the gap. The CDR3 spans 15 residues. The CDR3 DNA reads TGCGCCAGCACAAACCCCGGGACAAGTAACTACGAGCAGTACTTC. Translating gives CASTNPGTSNYEQYF.

The chain recombines TRBV20-1 with TRBJ2-7; no definite D call. Germline loops: CDR1 DFQATT, CDR2 SNEGSKA (reference sequence). This CDR3 has 13 residues. With 1 base removed from V and 4 bases from J, the gap between germline ends came to 11 bases. DNA for the CDR3: TGCAGTGCTAGAGTAAGACTCCGGTACGAGCAGTACTTC. Its protein product is CSARVRLRYEQYF.

This clonotype was recorded at least ten times. V gene TRBV27 combines with J gene TRBJ2-7; no definite D call. The length of the CDR3 is 14 residues. V was trimmed by 5 bases and J by 2 bases, leaving 13 bases between them. Germline V gene data show CDR1 as MNHEY and CDR2 as SMNVEV (reference sequence). This CDR3 reads CASSPGALPYEQYF. DNA for the CDR3: TGTGCCAGCAGTCCTGGAGCGCTCCCCTACGAGCAGTACTTC.

The rearrangement joins TRBV7-9 to TRBJ2-7, with a weak D call TRBD2 (6 bases). This CDR3 has 14 amino acids. The germline V gene encodes CDR1 SEHNR and CDR2 FQNEAQ (reference sequence). The V gene lost 3 bases and the J gene lost 0 bases, with 9 bases spanning the gap. Written as DNA, the CDR3 is TGTGCCAGCAGCTTCGGAGGGACCTCCTACGAGCAGTACTTC. This codes for CASSFGGTSYEQYF.

This clonotype showed up just a few times. The chain links TRBV10-3 to TRBJ2-4; TRBD1 might be the D (6 bases). CDR3 length equals 14 residues. The ends were cut back, 0 bases at V and 9 bases at J, with 12 bases in the middle. Germline V gene data show CDR1 as ENHRY and CDR2 as SYGVKD. The CDR3 is CAISESTGRAIQYF. DNA of the CDR3: TGTGCCATCAGTGAGTCGACAGGCCGGGCCATTCAGTACTTC.

This clonotype was picked up many times. The DNA of the CDR3 is TGTGCCAGCAGGTCAACTCGACCGAGCTCCTACGAGCAGTACTTC. It translates to CASRSTRPSSYEQYF. The chain employs TRBV28 and TRBJ2-7; D is ambiguous. The CDR3 extends over 15 amino acids. The V gene's germline CDR1 is MDHEN and CDR2 SYDVKM. V shed 6 bases and J shed 0 bases, with 15 bases lying between them.

With respect to this clonotype: One base away lies a much larger clone, so this may be a sequencing read error. Because it lacks the conserved phenylalanine or tryptophan at the end, this CDR3 is likely a read error. V is TRBV20-1 and J is TRBJ2-7; 9 bases line up with TRBD1. The length of the CDR3 is 13 residues. J was trimmed by 4 bases and V by 5 bases; bases with no gene match: 6. The germline V gene encodes CDR1 DFQATT and CDR2 SNEGSKA (reference sequence). CDR3 nucleotide sequence: TGCAGTGCTCCCGGGACAGGGATATACGAGCAGTACTCC. Residues: CSAPGTGIYEQYS.

In this sample, this clonotype turned up many times. A read error may explain this, as a much larger clone is one base away. V gene TRBV11-2 combines with J gene TRBJ2-7; D not resolved. The CDR3 consists of 11 residues. The germline CDR1 and CDR2 sequences are SGHAT and FQNNGV. CDR3 protein: CASSPSDEQYF. DNA of the CDR3: TGTGCCAGCAGCCCCTCCGACGAGCAGTACTTC.

This clonotype was seen at least ten times. The chain links TRBV15 to TRBJ2-3; perhaps TRBD1 as D (5 bases). The CDR3 covers 17 residues. Germline values: CDR1 LNHNV, CDR2 YYDKDF (reference sequence). Trimming took off 3 bases at V and 4 bases at J, with 20 bases between the two ends. The CDR3 DNA is TGTGCCACCAGCAGCAAGGGGCAGTCACCTCCCCCAGATACGCAGTATTTT. Its translation: CATSSKGQSPPPDTQYF.

This clonotype turned up a few times. The rearrangement uses TRBV29-1 and TRBJ2-5; D is unresolved. Germline CDR1 is SQVTM and CDR2 is ANQGSEA. CDR3 length: 12 residues. Trimming removed 3 bases at V and 5 bases at J, with 10 bases between. In DNA form, the CDR3 reads TGCAGCGTTGATACAGTTGGGGAGACCCAGTACTTC. This sequence encodes CSVDTVGETQYF.

This chain joins TRBV12-3 or TRBV12-4 and TRBJ1-1; 7 bases fit TRBD1. The CDR3 runs to 20 residues. The ends lost 5 bases at V and 6 bases at J; junction bases unmatched: 27. CDR3 sequence: CASSGYISGQPNYRIPEAFF. CDR3 nucleotide sequence: TGTGCCAGCAGTGGATATATATCGGGACAGCCAAACTACCGGATACCTGAAGCTTTCTTT.

This clonotype was detected many times. The chain joins TRBV7-9 to TRBJ2-1, with 8 positions matching TRBD2. From germline, CDR1 is SEHNR and CDR2 FQNEAQ (reference sequence). The CDR3 is 14 amino acids. Losses at the gene ends were 10 bases for V and 5 bases for J; bases not matched to a gene: 10. CDR3 sequence (DNA): TGTGCCATACCCCCGGGGGGGACTAACAATGAGCAGTTCTTC. It specifies CAIPPGGTNNEQFF.